This passage covers 6 T cell receptor beta chains from one sample sequenced in a study of cytomegalovirus exposure and HLA in healthy donors. Primers included in the PCR were 60 Vbeta and 13 Jbeta primers. Measured with immunoSEQ multiplex PCR; TCRdb has only the in-frame clones, and not every one. The table shows roughly 150,000 clones, with roughly three quarters occurring only once. The sample consisted of PBMCs. All receptors derive from a woman between 40 and 50 years old in good health and CMV-seronegative.

The chain employs TRBV5-4 and TRBJ1-2, with D possibly matching TRBD1 (5 bases). The germline gives CDR1 SGHNT, CDR2 YYREEE (reference sequence). This CDR3 contains 15 residues. V shed 3 bases and J shed 5 bases, with 17 bases lying between them. CDR3 nucleotide sequence: TGTGCCAGCAGCTCCGGGGGGTGGACGGGGTATGGCTACACCTTC. This sequence encodes CASSSGGWTGYGYTF.

V and J are TRBV30 and TRBJ1-5, with 7 bases aligning to TRBD1. The CDR3 sequence is 15 residues long. The germline V gene encodes CDR1 GTSNPN and CDR2 SVGIG (reference sequence). The J segment lost 2 bases and the V segment lost 2 bases, leaving 6 bases of the junction unmatched. CDR3 DNA sequence: TGTGCCTGGAGTAGAGGGGGCGTTGGCAATCAGCCCCAGCATTTT. It specifies CAWSRGGVGNQPQHF.

This clone was counted only a few times. The chain uses TRBV7-2 and TRBJ2-3; no clear D gene. The CDR3 is 12 residues long. The germline V gene has CDR1 SGHTA and CDR2 FQGNSA. V was shortened by 6 bases and J by 5 bases, with 9 bases between the two germline ends. CDR3 in amino acids: CASRPGGDTQYF. The CDR3 bases are TGTGCCAGCAGGCCGGGTGGAGATACGCAGTATTTT. Full variable domain (rest looked up from reference TRBV7-2 and TRBJ2-3): GAGVSQSPSNKVTEKGKDVELRCDPISGHTALYWYRQSLGQGLEFLIYFQGNSAPDKSGLPSDRFSAERTGGSVSTLTIQRTQQEDSAVYLCASRPGGDTQYFGPGTRLTVL.

This chain uses TRBV5-6 with TRBJ2-1; 9 bases map to TRBD2. Trimming took 3 bases from V and 4 from J; bases not matched to a gene: 5. Germline V gene lookup returns CDR1 SGHDT and CDR2 YYEEEE. The length of the CDR3 is 15 residues. The CDR3, as DNA: TGTGCCAGCAGCTCTAGCGGGGTTGATTACAATGAGCAGTTCTTC. Translated: CASSSSGVDYNEQFF. The variable domain in full, with the rest retrieved from reference TRBV5-6 and TRBJ2-1, is DAGVTQSPTHLIKTRGQQVTLRCSPKSGHDTVSWYQQALGQGPQFIFQYYEEEERQRGNFPDRFSGHQFPNYSSELNVNALLLGDSALYLCASSSSGVDYNEQFFGPGTRLTVL.

This sequence joins TRBV7-3 and TRBJ2-1; TRBD2 aligns across 8 bases. Germline CDR1 and CDR2: SGHTA and FQGTGA. The CDR3 totals 15 residues. Trimming took 5 bases from V and 0 from J; bases not matched to a gene: 3. The CDR3 DNA reads TGTGCCAGCAGCGTCGGGGGGGGCTCCTACAATGAGCAGTTCTTC. Translated: CASSVGGGSYNEQFF.

The rearrangement links TRBV7-9 to TRBJ1-4, with 8 bases fitting TRBD1. CDR3 length: 15 amino acids. Germline V gene sequence: CDR1 SEHNR, CDR2 FQNEAQ (reference sequence). With 2 bases clipped from V and 3 bases from J, the junction kept 2 bases outside the gene matches. In DNA, the CDR3 is TGTGCCAGCAGCTTACAGGGGGCGGCTAATGAAAAACTGTTTTTT. Translation gives CASSLQGAANEKLFF.